This TCR beta chain was observed in a study of PD-1 blockade in classical Hodgkin lymphoma. Overall study findings and caveats: Reported baseline diversity: healthy donors highest, relapsed/refractory patients lowest.

Each patient's relapse followed autologous stem cell transplantation, and brentuximab vedotin exposure varied. Thawed PBMCs yielded CD4+ T cells through magnetic negative selection. The method was immunoSEQ multiplex PCR; TCRdb's version includes in-frame clones alone and lacks a portion of them. Found here are about 7,600 clones, roughly 80% of them singletons; the top ten hold about 4.1%. This CDR3 has 12 residues. Trimming cost V 4 bases and J 4 bases, with 8 bases left between them. Germline CDR1 is GTSNPN and CDR2 is SVGIG (reference sequence). As concerns this clone: Its antigen is unknown.

The sample consisted of CD4+ T cells from blood, taken at baseline. V gene TRBV30 combines with J gene TRBJ2-1; D is unclear. This TCR came from a human donor with classical Hodgkin lymphoma. The CDR3 loop reads CAWMAQYNEQFF. The CDR3 DNA is TGTGCCTGGATGGCGCAGTACAATGAGCAGTTCTTC. The whole variable domain, filled in from reference TRBV30 and TRBJ2-1, reads SQTIHQWPATLVQPVGSPLSLECTVEGTSNPNLYWYRQAAGRGLQLLFYSVGIGQISSEVPQNLSASRPQDRQFILSSKKLLLSDSGFYLCAWMAQYNEQFFGPGTRLTVL.